This entry features one T cell receptor beta chain sequence. Its antigen is unknown. Base qualities are not provided; no much larger clone lies one nucleotide away. This specimen belongs to a study of T and B cells in COVID-19 patients (dated by TCRdb to 2019 to 2021). Study-wide context: Using TRB and IGH repertoire sequencing of peripheral blood, the study characterized adaptive immunity in COVID-19 patients who had active infection or had recovered. A recovered cohort comprised more than 15 patients contributing 20 to 25 samples, mostly after mild to moderate COVID-19 managed as outpatients. The recovered cohort had a median age of about 34 years, compared with approximately 67 years in the active-infection cohort. Critical illness requiring mechanical ventilation or ECMO was present in about 60% of the roughly 20 patients in the active-infection cohort. Of the 20 to 25 patients in the active-infection cohort, 18 had comorbidities associated with unfavorable COVID-19 outcome. Over 8 million TCR sequences were analysed in a TCR and BCR sequence repository that covered approximately 40 patients and approximately 69 time points. Two patients belonged to both the recovered and active cohorts because samples were available from active disease and after recovery. For the repertoire analyses, the comparison was an age-matched reference group of a few dozen healthy donors who were negative for COVID-19 antibodies. Up to roughly 10 follow-up blood samples were collected per patient, with some samples spanning different disease stages in the same individual.

Germline trimming: 5 bases from V, 4 bases from J; junction bases outside gene matches: 11. In the germline V gene, CDR1 corresponds to SGHRS and CDR2 to YFSETQ. Reading from cysteine to phenylalanine, the CDR3 counts 16 amino acids. Of the read, only the CDR3 DNA is kept; its 48 bases are in frame from base 1. Study-level results and caveats: Patients with COVID-19 were reported to show strongly skewed TRBV/TRBJ gene usage. The size of the cohort was considered insufficient for assessing HLA contributions to COVID-19 susceptibility or severity. Few blood samples were available from mildly ill patients while symptoms were present, and early samples from severe cases were likewise scarce. A total of 2,000 to 2,500 exclusive TCR clusters, including 30 to 40 low-pGen clusters, were found in the recovered cohort. Prospective validation of the reported TCR clusters was stated to be required before clinical use. In active COVID-19, TRB repertoires were highly clonal, while at recovery, diversity and richness increased above the levels seen in healthy donors. Specific T cell subsets (CD4+/Treg/CD8+) and sorted SARS-CoV-2-responsive or tetramer+ T cells had not yet been sequenced, and the corresponding sequencing experiments were ongoing.

These reads were obtained on an Illumina MiSeq. TRB rearrangements were amplified by multiplex PCR with BIOMED2 TRB-A/B primer pools. Illumina-compatible adapters and 7-nucleotide sample barcodes were added to the amplicons in two consecutive PCRs. All library PCRs used Phusion HS II polymerase. Amplicons were purified from gel with the NucleoSpin Gel and PCR Clean-up kit, quantified on Qubit, and pooled at 3 to 5 nM. Amplicon pool quality was checked on an Agilent 2100 Bioanalyzer before Illumina next-generation sequencing. Regarding the original processing steps: Annotation of TRB rearrangements was performed with MiXCR 3.0.8 using the default MiXCR reference library. Sequences with fewer than 2 reads and non-productive reads were filtered out, and every unique CDR3 nucleotide sequence was treated as a single clone. Clonality, diversity, richness and V-J gene usage were calculated in R 3.5.1. TCR clustering by CDR3 similarity used GLIPH2, with generation probabilities calculated by OLGA. GLIPH2 clusters were kept only when the clusters contained at least four unique TCR clonotypes present in at least three individuals. TCRdb ran its own pipeline on the public reads, namely fastp trimming at Q25 and MiXCR clone calling, and kept in-frame beta chains. Under each unique CDR3 protein, matching rows form one entry showing the most common genes and DNA. These V and J calls derive from TCRdb rather than the authors' analysis. Present in this sample are some 13,000 distinct CDR3 sequences, about 25% of which were seen just once. The ten top clones hold under 4.5% of the sample.

TRB repertoires were amplified using roughly 240-550 ng of genomic DNA isolated from blood. The chain links TRBV5-1 with TRBJ2-3; 9 nucleotides in the junction match TRBD2. The clonotype originates from a human donor who had recovered from COVID-19. Input material: blood. The DNA reads TGCGCCAGCAGTCCGGGGATAGCGGGAGTATCAGATACGCAGTATTTT. Protein translation: CASSPGIAGVSDTQYF.